Only a few counts were recorded for the clone carrying this T cell receptor beta chain. The antigen is not known. Other nucleotide sequences in the sample specify the same CDR3. The data belong to a study of beta chain features in type 1 diabetes. Study-wide results and caveats: Patients with Type 1 diabetes showed moderately but significantly shorter TCRB CDR3s in all four CD4+ subsets. Overrepresentation of cells with high TCR expression could result from cDNA sequencing.

CDR1 and CDR2 (germline): SGHRS, YFSETQ. This CDR3 has 13 residues. Trimming cost V 0 bases and J 7 bases, with 8 bases left between them. Investigators reverse transcribed all isolated RNA, so they sequenced expressed TCRB transcripts. Data came from immunoSEQ multiplex PCR; TCRdb stores just in-frame clones and leaves some out. The data show about 48,000 clones, approximately 45% seen once. The gene calls are TRBV5-1 and TRBJ2-1; tentative D call: TRBD2 (5 bases). This sequence originates from a man younger than 45 with type 1 diabetes. Source material: Tregs from blood. The DNA of the CDR3 is TGCGCCAGCAGCTTGGTCGGCGGGAATGAGCAGTTCTTC. Protein: CASSLVGGNEQFF.